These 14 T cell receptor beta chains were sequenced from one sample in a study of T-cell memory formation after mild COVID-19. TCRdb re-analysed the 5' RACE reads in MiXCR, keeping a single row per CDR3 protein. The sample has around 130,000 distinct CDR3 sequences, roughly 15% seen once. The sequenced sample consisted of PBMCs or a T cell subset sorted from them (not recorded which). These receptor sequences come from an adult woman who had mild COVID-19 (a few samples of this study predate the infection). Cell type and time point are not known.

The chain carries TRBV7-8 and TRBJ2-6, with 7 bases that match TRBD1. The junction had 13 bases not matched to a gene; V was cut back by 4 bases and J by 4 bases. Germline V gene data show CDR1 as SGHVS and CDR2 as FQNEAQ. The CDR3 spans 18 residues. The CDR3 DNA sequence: TGTGCCAGCAGCTCACGAGGGGGCCCGGCGTTGGGGGCCAACGTCCTGACTTTC. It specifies CASSSRGGPALGANVLTF.

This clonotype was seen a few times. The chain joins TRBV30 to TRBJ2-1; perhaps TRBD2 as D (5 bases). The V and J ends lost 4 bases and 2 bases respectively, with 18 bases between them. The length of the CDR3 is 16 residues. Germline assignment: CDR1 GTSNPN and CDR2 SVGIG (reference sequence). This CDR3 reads CAWTLRRGFPYNEQFF. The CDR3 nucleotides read TGTGCCTGGACGCTTAGACGGGGTTTCCCCTACAATGAGCAGTTCTTC.

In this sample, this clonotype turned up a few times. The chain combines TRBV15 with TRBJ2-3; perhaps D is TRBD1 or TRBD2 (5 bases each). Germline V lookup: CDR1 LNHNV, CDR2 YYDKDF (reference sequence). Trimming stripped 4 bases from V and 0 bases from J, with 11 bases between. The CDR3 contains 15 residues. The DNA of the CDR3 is TGTGCCACCAGCATTGGGACGGGTAGCACAGATACGCAGTATTTT. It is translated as CATSIGTGSTDTQYF. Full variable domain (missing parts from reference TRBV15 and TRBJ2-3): DAMVIQNPRYQVTQFGKPVTLSCSQTLNHNVMYWYQQKSSQAPKLLFHYYDKDFNNEADTPDNFQSRRPNTSFCFLDIRSPGLGDTAMYLCATSIGTGSTDTQYFGPGTRLTVL.

In nucleotides, the CDR3 is TGTGCCAGCAGCGCAGGAGGCGGCTCCTACAATGAGCAGTTCTTC. The encoded protein is CASSAGGGSYNEQFF. This chain connects TRBV9 to TRBJ2-1; TRBD2 is a possible D gene (5 bases). Germline lookup yields CDR1 SGDLS and CDR2 YYNGEE. This CDR3 region has 15 residues. Between the trimmed V and J ends, which lost 3 bases and 0 bases, there was a span of 10 bases.

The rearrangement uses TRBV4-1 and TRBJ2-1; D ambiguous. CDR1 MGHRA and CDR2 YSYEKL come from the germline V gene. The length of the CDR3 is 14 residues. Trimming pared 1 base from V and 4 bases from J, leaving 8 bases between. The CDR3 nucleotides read TGCGCCAGCAGCCAAGGGTTGGAGTACAATGAGCAGTTCTTC. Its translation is CASSQGLEYNEQFF.

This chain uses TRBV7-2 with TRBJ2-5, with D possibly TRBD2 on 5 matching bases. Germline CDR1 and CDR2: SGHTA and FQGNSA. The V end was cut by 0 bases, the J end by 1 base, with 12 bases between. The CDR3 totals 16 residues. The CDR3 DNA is TGTGCCAGCAGCTTAGCCGAGCTAGCCGGCCAAGAGACCCAGTACTTC. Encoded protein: CASSLAELAGQETQYF. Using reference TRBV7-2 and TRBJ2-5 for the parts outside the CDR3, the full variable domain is GAGVSQSPSNKVTEKGKDVELRCDPISGHTALYWYRQSLGQGLEFLIYFQGNSAPDKSGLPSDRFSAERTGGSVSTLTIQRTQQEDSAVYLCASSLAELAGQETQYFGPGTRLLVL.

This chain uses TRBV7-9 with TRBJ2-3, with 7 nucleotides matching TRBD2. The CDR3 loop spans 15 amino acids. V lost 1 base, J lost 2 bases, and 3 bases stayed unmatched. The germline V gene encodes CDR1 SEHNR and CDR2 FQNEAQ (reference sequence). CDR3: CASSLGQRDTDTQYF. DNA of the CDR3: TGTGCCAGCAGCTTAGGTCAGCGGGACACAGATACGCAGTATTTT.

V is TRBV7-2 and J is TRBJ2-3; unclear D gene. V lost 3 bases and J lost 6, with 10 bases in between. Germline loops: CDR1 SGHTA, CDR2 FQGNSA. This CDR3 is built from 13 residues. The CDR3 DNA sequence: TGTGCCAGCAGCTTCAGACCAGACGATACGCAGTATTTT. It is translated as CASSFRPDDTQYF.

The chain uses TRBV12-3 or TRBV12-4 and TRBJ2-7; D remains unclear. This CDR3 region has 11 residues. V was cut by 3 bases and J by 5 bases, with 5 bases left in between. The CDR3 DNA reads TGTGCCAGCAGTTTCAACAACGAGCAGTACTTC. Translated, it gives CASSFNNEQYF.

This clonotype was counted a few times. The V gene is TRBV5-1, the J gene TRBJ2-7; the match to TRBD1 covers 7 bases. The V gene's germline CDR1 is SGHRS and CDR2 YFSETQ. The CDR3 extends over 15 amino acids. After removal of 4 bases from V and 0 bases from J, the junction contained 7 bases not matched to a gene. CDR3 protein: CASSLGTVDSYEQYF. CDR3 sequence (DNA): TGCGCCAGCAGCCTAGGGACAGTTGACTCCTACGAGCAGTACTTC.

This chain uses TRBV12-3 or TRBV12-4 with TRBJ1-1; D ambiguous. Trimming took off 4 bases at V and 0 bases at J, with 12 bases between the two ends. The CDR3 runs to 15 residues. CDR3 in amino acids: CASSSRRGMNTEAFF. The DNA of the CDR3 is TGTGCCAGCAGTTCGCGCCGAGGTATGAACACTGAAGCTTTCTTT.

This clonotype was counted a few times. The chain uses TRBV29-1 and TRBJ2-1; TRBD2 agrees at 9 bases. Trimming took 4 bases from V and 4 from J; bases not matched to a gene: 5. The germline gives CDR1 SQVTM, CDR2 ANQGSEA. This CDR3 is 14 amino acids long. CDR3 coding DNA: TGCAGCGTTGCAGAGCGGGAGGTTTACAATGAGCAGTTCTTC. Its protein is CSVAEREVYNEQFF.

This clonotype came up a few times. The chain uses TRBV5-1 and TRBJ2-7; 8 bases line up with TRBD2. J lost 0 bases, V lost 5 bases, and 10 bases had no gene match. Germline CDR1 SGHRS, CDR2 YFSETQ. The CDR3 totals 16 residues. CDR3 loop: CASSPVVAGSSYEQYF. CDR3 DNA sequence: TGCGCCAGCAGTCCGGTGGTAGCGGGGTCCTCCTACGAGCAGTACTTC.

CDR3 in amino acids: CASSVGGEGTNYGYTF. CDR3 in DNA: TGTGCCAGCAGCGTAGGAGGGGAGGGAACTAACTATGGCTACACCTTC. J is TRBJ1-2 and V is TRBV9; perhaps TRBD1 as D (5 bases). V lost 0 bases and J lost 0, with 12 bases in between. The CDR3 extends over 16 amino acids. The germline CDR1 and CDR2 sequences are SGDLS and YYNGEE. The entire variable domain, with the rest obtained from reference TRBV9 and TRBJ1-2, is as follows: DSGVTQTPKHLITATGQRVTLRCSPRSGDLSVYWYQQSLDQGLQFLIQYYNGEERAKGNILERFSAQQFPDLHSELNLSSLELGDSALYFCASSVGGEGTNYGYTFGSGTRLTVV.